These 5 T cell receptor beta chains came from one sample sequenced in a study of regulatory and conventional T cells in RAG deficiency (dated by TCRdb to about 2017). Before genomic DNA extraction, conventional CD4+ T cells were isolated from blood as CD25-low CD127-high cells. Library creation used the immunoSEQ multiplex PCR assay. The table comes from immuneACCESS by way of TCRdb, which keeps in-frame sequences with V and J called. Part of the clones is missing from these tables; in studies checked, under half for an unresolved V gene and the rest for unknown reasons. Recorded for this sample are about 30,000 clones; 60% to 85% of them occurred a single time. The ten top clones hold roughly 3% of the sample. These sequences were also reported in another study, on regulatory T cells. The second source states: The multiplex PCR relied on 52 forward TRBV primers and 13 reverse TRBJ primers, and amplification bias was corrected through assay-based and computational methods.

The material sequenced was CD4+ effector T cells sorted from blood. The source is a human donor in good health.

The chain uses TRBV5-4 and TRBJ1-1; D unclear. The CDR3 is 14 amino acids. The germline V gene has CDR1 SGHNT and CDR2 YYREEE (reference sequence). V was trimmed by 0 bases and J by 6 bases, leaving 12 bases between them. The CDR3 region has the DNA TGTGCCAGCAGCTTGGAGGGCTCGATTGCTGAAGCTTTCTTT. Protein product: CASSLEGSIAEAFF. Combining the CDR3 with reference TRBV5-4 and TRBJ1-1 gives the whole variable domain ETGVTQSPTHLIKTRGQQVTLRCSSQSGHNTVSWYQQALGQGPQFIFQYYREEENGRGNFPPRFSGLQFPNYSSELNVNALELDDSALYLCASSLEGSIAEAFFGQGTRLTVV.

The chain couples TRBV6-1 to TRBJ2-7; D call uncertain. Germline CDR1 MNHNS, CDR2 SASEGT. V lost 1 base, J lost 2 bases, and 12 bases lay in between. This CDR3 is 15 amino acids long. The DNA for the CDR3 is TGTGCCAGCAGTGAAGTGGTTCTAAGGGCCTACGAGCAGTACTTC. Its protein is CASSEVVLRAYEQYF.

This chain links TRBV19 with TRBJ2-1, with TRBD1 matching 9 bases. CDR3 size: 16 residues. Germline V lookup: CDR1 LNHDA, CDR2 SQIVND (reference sequence). J lost 9 bases, V lost 7 bases, and 16 bases had no gene match. CDR3 loop: CASTPLWGTGPREQFF. The CDR3 DNA is TGTGCCAGTACCCCGCTTTGGGGGACAGGGCCGCGTGAGCAGTTCTTC.

As DNA, the CDR3 is TGTGCCAGCTCACCGGTCCCCAGGGGTCAAGAGACCCAGTACTTC. It encodes CASSPVPRGQETQYF. The gene calls are TRBV18 and TRBJ2-5, with D tentatively TRBD1 (6 bases). Germline lookup yields CDR1 KGHSH and CDR2 LQKENI. This CDR3 is 15 amino acids long. Trimming took off 3 bases at V and 2 bases at J, with 13 bases between the two ends.

The V call is TRBV7-9, the J call TRBJ1-5; 7 nucleotides match TRBD1. Trimming took 1 base from V and 4 from J; bases not matched to a gene: 10. The CDR3 has 17 residues. Germline CDR1 and CDR2: SEHNR and FQNEAQ (reference sequence). As DNA, the CDR3 is TGTGCCAGCAGCTTAGTGGCCCGGACAGGACGAAATCAGCCCCAGCATTTT. As protein: CASSLVARTGRNQPQHF.